The rows below give T cell receptor beta chains drawn from one sample of a study of technical replicates of blood from a handful of donors. The method was immunoSEQ multiplex PCR; TCRdb's version includes in-frame clones alone and lacks a portion of them. The top ten clones hold about 0.37% of a sample with under 55,000 clones, 90% to 97% of them seen once. The sequenced material came from T cells isolated from PBMCs. Source of these receptors: a human donor in good health. CDR3s include the opening cysteine and the closing phenylalanine or tryptophan. D genes are given only for firm matches. The listing skips clone size in some rows; elsewhere it reads once, few, many or a size class.

V	J	D	size	DNA	CDR3
TRBV11-2	TRBJ2-7	TRBD2	-	TGTGCCAGCAGCCCCCTGGGGGGGTACGAGCAGTACTTC	CASSPLGGYEQYF
TRBV7-7	TRBJ2-2	TRBD1	-	TGTGCCAGCAGCAGAGGACAGGGAGCCGTCGGGGAGCTGTTTTTT	CASSRGQGAVGELFF
TRBV28	TRBJ2-7	-	-	TGTGCCAGCAGCCGGGGGAAACCCACTTACGAGCAGTACTTC	CASSRGKPTYEQYF
TRBV6-1	TRBJ1-5	-	-	TGTGCCACCTACGGGAAGTGGGATCAGCCCCAGCATTTT	CATYGKWDQPQHF
TRBV19	TRBJ2-7	TRBD2	-	TGTGCCAGTAGTATCACTAGCGGGATCCACTACGAGCAGTACTTC	CASSITSGIHYEQYF
TRBV9	TRBJ2-2	-	-	TGTGCCAGCAGCCCCCGCTTACTGGGAGCGGCCGGGGAGCTGTTTTTT	CASSPRLLGAAGELFF
TRBV4-3	TRBJ1-3	-	-	TGCGCCAGCAGCCTTGGGGGGGGTTGGTCTGGAAACACCATATATTTT	CASSLGGGWSGNTIYF
TRBV7-2	TRBJ2-7	-	-	TGTGCCAGCAGCCCACAGGGAACCTACGAGCAGTACTTC	CASSPQGTYEQYF
TRBV6-5	TRBJ2-6	-	-	TGTGCCAGCAGTTACGGGCCGTCTGGGGCCAACGTCCTGACTTTC	CASSYGPSGANVLTF
TRBV19	TRBJ1-5	-	-	TGTGCCAGTAGTATTGGCCAGGGCAGCAATCAGCCCCAGCATTTT	CASSIGQGSNQPQHF
TRBV7-7	TRBJ2-7	TRBD2	-	TGTGCGAGGGAGGGGCCTGAAGTTTCCTACGAGCAGTACTTC	CAREGPEVSYEQYF
TRBV6-1	TRBJ2-1	TRBD1	-	TGTGCCAGCAGTGAGGAAACGGGGACAGAATACAATGAGCAGTTCTTC	CASSEETGTEYNEQFF
TRBV6-5	TRBJ2-7	-	once	TGTGCCAGCAGTCCTCATCTGAGCTCCTACGAGCAGTACTTC	CASSPHLSSYEQYF
TRBV19	TRBJ2-7	-	-	TGTGCCAGTAGTATGACCCGGGTATCCTACGAGCAGTACTTC	CASSMTRVSYEQYF
TRBV5-4	TRBJ1-1	-	-	TGTGCCAGCAGCCTCGCTAGGACAGTTCTTTCTGAAGCTTTCTTT	CASSLARTVLSEAFF
TRBV6-6	TRBJ2-2	-	-	TGTGCCAGCAGTTACAGACACCCGTCGAACACCGGGGAGCTGTTTTTT	CASSYRHPSNTGELFF